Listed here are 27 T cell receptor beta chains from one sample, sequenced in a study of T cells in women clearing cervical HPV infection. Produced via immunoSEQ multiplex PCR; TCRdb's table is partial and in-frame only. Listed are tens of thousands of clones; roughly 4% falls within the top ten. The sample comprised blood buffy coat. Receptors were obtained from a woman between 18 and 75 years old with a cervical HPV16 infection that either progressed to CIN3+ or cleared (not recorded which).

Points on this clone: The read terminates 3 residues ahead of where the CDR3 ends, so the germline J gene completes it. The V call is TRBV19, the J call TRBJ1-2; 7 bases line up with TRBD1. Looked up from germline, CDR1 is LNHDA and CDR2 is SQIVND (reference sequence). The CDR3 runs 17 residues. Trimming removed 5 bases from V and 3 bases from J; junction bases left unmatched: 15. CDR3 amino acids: CASSWRDSFSRDYGYTF. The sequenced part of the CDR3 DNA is TGTGCCAGTAGTTGGCGGGACAGCTTTTCGCGGGACTATGGC.

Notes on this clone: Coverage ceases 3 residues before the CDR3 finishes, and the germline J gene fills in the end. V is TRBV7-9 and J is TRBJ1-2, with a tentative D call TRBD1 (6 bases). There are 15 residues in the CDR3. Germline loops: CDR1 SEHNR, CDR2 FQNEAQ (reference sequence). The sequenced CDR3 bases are TGTGCCAGCAGCACCAGCCGGGACAACACAGATACC. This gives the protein CASSTSRDNTDT. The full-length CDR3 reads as CASSTSRDNTDTYTF.

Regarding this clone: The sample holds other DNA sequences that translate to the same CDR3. CDR3 region: CASSGGQGVSNQPQHF. The CDR3 bases that were read are TGTGCCAGCAGTGGAGGGCAGGGTGTGAGCAATCAGCCC. The chain recombines TRBV2 with TRBJ1-5, with D maybe TRBD1 (5 bases). From the germline J gene comes the end of the CDR3, since the read stops 3 residues before it. This CDR3 contains 16 residues. Germline-derived CDR1 and CDR2 are SNHLY and FYNNEI. Trimming removed 4 bases at V and 1 base at J, with 14 bases between.

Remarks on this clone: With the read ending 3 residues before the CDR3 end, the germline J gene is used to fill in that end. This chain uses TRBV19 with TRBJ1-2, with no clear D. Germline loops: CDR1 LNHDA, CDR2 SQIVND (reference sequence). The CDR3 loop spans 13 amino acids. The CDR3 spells CASSITLGRDYTF. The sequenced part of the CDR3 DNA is TGTGCCAGTAGTATTACGCTTGGGCGCGAC.

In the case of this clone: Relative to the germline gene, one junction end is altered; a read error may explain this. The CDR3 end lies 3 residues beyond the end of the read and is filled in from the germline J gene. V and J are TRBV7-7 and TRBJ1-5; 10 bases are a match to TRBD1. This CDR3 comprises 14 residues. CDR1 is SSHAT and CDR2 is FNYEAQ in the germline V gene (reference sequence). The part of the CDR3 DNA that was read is TGTGCTAGCAGAAAGGACAGGGGGGGTAAGCCC. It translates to CASRKDRGGKP. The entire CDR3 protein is CASRKDRGGKPQHF.

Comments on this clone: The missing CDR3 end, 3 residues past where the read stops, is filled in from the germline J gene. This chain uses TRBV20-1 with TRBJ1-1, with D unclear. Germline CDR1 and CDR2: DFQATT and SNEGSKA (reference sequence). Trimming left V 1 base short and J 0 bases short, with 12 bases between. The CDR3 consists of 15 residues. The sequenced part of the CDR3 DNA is TGCAGTGCTAGAGTGTTGGGCAATTTGAACACTGAA. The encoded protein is CSARVLGNLNTE. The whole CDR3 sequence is CSARVLGNLNTEAFF.

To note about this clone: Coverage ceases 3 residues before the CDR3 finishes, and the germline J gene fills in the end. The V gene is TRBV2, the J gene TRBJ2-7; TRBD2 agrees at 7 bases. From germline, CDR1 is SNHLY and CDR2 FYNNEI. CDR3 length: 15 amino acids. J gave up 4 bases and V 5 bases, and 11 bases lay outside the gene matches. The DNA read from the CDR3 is TGTGCCAGCAGTTCCCGGGGGGAGCGGCGGTACGAG. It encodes CASSSRGERRYE. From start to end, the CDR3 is CASSSRGERRYEQYF.

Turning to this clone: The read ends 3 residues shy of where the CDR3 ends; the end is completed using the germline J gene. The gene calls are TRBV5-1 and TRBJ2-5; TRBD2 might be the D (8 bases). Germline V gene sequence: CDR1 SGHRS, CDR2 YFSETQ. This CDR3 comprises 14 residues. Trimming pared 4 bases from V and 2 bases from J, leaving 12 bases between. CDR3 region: CASSREGAQETQYF. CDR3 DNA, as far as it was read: TGCGCCAGCAGCCGGGAGGGGGCTCAAGAGACC. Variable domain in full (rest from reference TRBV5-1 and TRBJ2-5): KAGVTQTPRYLIKTRGQQVTLSCSPISGHRSVSWYQQTPGQGLQFLFEYFSETQRNKGNFPGRFSGRQFSNSRSEMNVSTLELGDSALYLCASSREGAQETQYFGPGTRLLVL.

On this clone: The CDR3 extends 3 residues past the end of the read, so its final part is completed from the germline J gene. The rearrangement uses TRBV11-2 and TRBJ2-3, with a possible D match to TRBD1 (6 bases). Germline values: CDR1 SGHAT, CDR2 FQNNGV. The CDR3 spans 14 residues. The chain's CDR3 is CASSQNRATETQYF. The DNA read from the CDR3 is TGTGCCAGCAGCCAAAACAGGGCGACGGAGACG.

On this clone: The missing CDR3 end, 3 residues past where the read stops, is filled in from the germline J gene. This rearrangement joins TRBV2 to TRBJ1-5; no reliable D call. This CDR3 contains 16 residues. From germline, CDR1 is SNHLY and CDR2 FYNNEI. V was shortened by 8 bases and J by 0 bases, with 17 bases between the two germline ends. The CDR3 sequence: CASELEPKLSNQPQHF. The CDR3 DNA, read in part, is TGTGCCAGCGAGTTAGAGCCTAAACTTAGCAATCAGCCC. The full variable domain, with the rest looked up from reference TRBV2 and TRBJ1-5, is EPEVTQTPSHQVTQMGQEVILRCVPISNHLYFYWYRQILGQKVEFLVSFYNNEISEKSEIFDDQFSVERPDGSNFTLKIRSTKLEDSAMYFCASELEPKLSNQPQHFGDGTRLSIL.

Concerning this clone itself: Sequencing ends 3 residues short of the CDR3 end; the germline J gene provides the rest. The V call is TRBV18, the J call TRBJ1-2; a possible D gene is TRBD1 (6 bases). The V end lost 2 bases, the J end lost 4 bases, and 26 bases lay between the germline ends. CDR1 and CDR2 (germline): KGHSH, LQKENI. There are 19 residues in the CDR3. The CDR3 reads CASSPAQARGGLSIYGYTF. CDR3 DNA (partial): TGTGCCAGCTCACCAGCTCAAGCCAGGGGAGGCCTAAGCATCTATGGC.

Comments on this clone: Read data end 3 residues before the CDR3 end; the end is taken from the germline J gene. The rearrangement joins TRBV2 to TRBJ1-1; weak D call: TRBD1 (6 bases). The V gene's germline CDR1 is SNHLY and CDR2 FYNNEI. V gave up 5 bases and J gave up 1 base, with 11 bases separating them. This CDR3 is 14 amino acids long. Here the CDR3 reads CASSLGTPNTEAFF. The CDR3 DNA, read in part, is TGTGCCAGCAGTCTAGGGACACCGAACACTGAA. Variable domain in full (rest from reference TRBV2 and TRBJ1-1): EPEVTQTPSHQVTQMGQEVILRCVPISNHLYFYWYRQILGQKVEFLVSFYNNEISEKSEIFDDQFSVERPDGSNFTLKIRSTKLEDSAMYFCASSLGTPNTEAFFGQGTRLTVV.

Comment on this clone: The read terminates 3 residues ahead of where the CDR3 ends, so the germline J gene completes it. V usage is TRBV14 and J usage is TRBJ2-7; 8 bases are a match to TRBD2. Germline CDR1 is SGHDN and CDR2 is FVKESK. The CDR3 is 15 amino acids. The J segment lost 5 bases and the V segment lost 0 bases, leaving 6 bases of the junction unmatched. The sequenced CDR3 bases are TGTGCCAGCAGCCAAGACCAGCGGGAGTTGGACGAG. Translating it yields CASSQDQRELDE. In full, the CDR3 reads CASSQDQRELDEQYF.

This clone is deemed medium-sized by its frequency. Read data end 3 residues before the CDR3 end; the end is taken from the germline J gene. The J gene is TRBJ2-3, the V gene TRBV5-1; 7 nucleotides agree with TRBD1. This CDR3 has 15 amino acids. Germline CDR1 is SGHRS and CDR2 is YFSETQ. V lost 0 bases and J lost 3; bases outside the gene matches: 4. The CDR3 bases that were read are TGCGCCAGCAGCTTGGACAGGGGAGAGACAGATACG. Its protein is CASSLDRGETDT. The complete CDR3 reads CASSLDRGETDTQYF.

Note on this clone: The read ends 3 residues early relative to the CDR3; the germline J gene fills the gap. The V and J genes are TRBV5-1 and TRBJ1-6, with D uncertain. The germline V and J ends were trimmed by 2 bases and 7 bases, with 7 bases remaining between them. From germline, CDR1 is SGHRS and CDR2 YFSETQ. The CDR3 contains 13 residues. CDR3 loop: CASSLTVNSPLHF. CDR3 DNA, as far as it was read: TGCGCCAGCAGCTTAACGGTGAATTCACCC.

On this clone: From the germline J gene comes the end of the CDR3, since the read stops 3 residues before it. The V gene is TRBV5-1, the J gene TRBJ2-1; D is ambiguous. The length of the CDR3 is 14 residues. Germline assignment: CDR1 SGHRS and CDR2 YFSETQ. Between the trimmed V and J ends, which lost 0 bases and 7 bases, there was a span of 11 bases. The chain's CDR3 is CASSLGQYTNEQFF. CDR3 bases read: TGCGCCAGCAGCTTGGGGCAGTATACGAATGAG.

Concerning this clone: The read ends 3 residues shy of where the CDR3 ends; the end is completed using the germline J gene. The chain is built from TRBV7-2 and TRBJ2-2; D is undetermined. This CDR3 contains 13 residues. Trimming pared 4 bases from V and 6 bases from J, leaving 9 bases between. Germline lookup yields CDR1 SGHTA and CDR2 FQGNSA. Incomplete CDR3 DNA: TGTGCCAGCAGCTCACAGATCCCCGGGGAG. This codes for CASSSQIPGE. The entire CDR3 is CASSSQIPGELFF.

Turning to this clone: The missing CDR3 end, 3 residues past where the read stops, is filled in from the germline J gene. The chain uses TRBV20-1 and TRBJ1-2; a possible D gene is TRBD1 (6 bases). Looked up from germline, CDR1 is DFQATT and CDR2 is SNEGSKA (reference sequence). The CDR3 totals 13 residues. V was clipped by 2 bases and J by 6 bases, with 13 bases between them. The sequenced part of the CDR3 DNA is TGCAGTGCTAGAAGATCACAGGGCCATGGC. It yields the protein CSARRSQGHG. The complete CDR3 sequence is CSARRSQGHGYTF.

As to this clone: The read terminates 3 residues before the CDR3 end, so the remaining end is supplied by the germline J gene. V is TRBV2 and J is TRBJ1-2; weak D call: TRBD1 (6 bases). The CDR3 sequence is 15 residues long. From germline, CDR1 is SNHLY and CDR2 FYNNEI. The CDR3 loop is CASSLLAGGGDTYTF. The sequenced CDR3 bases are TGTGCCAGCAGTCTACTAGCGGGAGGGGGAGATACC.

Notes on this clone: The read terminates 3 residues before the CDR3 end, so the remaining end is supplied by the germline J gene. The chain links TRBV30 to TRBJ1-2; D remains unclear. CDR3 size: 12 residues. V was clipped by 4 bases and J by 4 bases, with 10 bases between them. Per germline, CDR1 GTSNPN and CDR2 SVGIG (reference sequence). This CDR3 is CAWTATTYGYTF. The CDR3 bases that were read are TGTGCCTGGACAGCAACTACCTATGGC.

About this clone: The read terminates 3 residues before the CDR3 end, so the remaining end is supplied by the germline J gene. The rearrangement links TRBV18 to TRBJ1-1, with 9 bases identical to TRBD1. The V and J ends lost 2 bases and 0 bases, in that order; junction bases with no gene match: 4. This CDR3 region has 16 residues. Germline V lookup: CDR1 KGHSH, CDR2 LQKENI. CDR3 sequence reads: CASSPGTGTMNTEAFF. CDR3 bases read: TGTGCCAGCTCACCAGGGACAGGGACCATGAACACTGAA.

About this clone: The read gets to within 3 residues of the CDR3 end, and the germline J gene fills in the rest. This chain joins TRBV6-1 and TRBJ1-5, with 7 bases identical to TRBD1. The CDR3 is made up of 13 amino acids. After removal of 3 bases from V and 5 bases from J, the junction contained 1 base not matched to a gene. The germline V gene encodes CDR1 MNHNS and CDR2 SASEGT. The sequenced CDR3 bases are TGTGCCAGCAGTGATGACAGGGATCAGCCC. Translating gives CASSDDRDQP. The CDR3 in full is CASSDDRDQPQHF.

The CDR3 bases that were read are TGTGCCAGCAGATCGGGGGGGGTTGCAGATACG. Protein sequence: CASRSGGVADT. The CDR3 as a whole reads CASRSGGVADTQYF. The chain recombines TRBV7-9 with TRBJ2-3, with 8 bases matching TRBD2. The read gets to within 3 residues of the CDR3 end, and the germline J gene fills in the rest. The CDR3 has 14 residues. In germline, CDR1 is SEHNR, CDR2 FQNEAQ (reference sequence). V gave up 6 bases and J gave up 4 bases; unmatched junction bases: 6.

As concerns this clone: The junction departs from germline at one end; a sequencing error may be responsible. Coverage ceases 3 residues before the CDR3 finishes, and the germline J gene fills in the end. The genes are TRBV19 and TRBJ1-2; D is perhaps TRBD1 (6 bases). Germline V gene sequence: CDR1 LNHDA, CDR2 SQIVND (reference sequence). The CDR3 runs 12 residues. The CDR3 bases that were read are TGTGCCAGTAGTGCTACAGGGTATGAC. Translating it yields CASSATGYD. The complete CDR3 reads CASSATGYDYTF.

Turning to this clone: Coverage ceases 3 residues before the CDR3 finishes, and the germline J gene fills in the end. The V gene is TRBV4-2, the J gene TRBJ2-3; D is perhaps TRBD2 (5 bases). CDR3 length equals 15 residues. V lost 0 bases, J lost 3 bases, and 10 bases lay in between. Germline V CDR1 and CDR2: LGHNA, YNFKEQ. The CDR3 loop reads CASSQELRVTDTQYF. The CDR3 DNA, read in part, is TGTGCCAGCAGCCAAGAATTGAGGGTGACAGATACG.

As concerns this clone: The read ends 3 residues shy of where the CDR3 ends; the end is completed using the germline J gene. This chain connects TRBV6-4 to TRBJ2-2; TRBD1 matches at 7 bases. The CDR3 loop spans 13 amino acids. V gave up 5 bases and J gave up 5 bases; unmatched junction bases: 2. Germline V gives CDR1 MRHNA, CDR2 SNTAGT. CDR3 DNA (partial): TGTGCCAGCAGTCCGGGACAGACCGGGGAG. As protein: CASSPGQTGE. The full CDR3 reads CASSPGQTGELFF.

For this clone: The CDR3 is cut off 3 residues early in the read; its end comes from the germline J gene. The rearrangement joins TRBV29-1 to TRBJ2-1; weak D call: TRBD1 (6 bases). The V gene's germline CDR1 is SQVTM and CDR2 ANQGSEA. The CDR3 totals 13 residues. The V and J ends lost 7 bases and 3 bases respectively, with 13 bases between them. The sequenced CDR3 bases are TGCAGCGGGGCTAAACAGGGCTACAATGAG. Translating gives CSGAKQGYNE. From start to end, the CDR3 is CSGAKQGYNEQFF.